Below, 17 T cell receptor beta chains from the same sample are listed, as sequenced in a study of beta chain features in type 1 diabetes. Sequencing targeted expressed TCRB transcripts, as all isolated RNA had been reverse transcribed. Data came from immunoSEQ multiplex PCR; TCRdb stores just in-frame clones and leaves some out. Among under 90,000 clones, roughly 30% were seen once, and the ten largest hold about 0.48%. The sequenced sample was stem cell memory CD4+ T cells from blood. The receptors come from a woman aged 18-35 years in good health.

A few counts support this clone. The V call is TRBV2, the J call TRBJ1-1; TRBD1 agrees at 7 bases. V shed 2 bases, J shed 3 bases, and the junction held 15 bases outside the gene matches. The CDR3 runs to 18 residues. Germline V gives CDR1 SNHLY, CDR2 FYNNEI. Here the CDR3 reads CASSEPTRGGFWDTEAFF. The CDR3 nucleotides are TGTGCCAGCAGTGAACCCACGAGAGGGGGCTTTTGGGACACTGAAGCTTTCTTT.

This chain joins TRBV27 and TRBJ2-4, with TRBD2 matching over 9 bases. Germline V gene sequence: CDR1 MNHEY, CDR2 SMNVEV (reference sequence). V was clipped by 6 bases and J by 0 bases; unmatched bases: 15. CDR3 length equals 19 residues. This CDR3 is CASSNLGGSGGLAKNIQYF. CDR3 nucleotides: TGTGCCAGCAGCAACCTAGGGGGTAGCGGGGGATTAGCCAAAAACATTCAGTACTTC.

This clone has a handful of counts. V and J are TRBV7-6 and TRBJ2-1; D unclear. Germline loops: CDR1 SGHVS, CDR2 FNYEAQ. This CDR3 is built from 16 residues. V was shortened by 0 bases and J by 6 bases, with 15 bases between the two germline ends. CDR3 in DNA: TGTGCCAGCAGCTTAGCCGCCCCCCCCGCCGGCAATGAGCAGTTCTTC. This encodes CASSLAAPPAGNEQFF. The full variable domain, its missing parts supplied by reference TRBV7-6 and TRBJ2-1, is GAGVSQSPRYKVTKRGQDVALRCDPISGHVSLYWYRQALGQGPEFLTYFNYEAQQDKSGLPNDRFSAERPEGSISTLTIQRTEQRDSAMYRCASSLAAPPAGNEQFFGPGTRLTVL.

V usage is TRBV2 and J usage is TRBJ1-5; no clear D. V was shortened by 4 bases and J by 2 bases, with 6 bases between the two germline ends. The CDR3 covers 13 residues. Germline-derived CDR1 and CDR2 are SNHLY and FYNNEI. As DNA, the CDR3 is TGTGCCAGCAGTGGAGAGGGCAATCAGCCCCAGCATTTT. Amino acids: CASSGEGNQPQHF.

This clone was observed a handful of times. The CDR3 is CASSLDSGGYNEQFF. The CDR3 DNA reads TGCGCCAGCAGCTTGGATAGCGGGGGTTACAATGAGCAGTTCTTC. V and J are TRBV5-1 and TRBJ2-1; 9 nucleotides agree with TRBD2. Germline V CDR1 and CDR2: SGHRS, YFSETQ. The CDR3 runs 15 residues. The V segment lost 0 bases and the J segment 4 bases; nucleotides outside the gene matches: 2.

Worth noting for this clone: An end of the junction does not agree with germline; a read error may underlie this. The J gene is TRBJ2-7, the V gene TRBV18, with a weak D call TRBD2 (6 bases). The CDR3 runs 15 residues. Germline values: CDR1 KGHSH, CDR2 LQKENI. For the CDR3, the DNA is TGTGCCAGCTCCCCACCGGGACTGGACACTCTCGAGCAGTACTTC. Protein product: CASSPPGLDTLEQYF.

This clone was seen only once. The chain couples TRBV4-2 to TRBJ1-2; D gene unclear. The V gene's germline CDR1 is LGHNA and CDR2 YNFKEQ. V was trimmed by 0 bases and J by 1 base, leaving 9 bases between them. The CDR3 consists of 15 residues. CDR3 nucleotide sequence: TGTGCCAGCAGCCAAGATAACACAATTAACTATGGCTACACCTTC. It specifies CASSQDNTINYGYTF.

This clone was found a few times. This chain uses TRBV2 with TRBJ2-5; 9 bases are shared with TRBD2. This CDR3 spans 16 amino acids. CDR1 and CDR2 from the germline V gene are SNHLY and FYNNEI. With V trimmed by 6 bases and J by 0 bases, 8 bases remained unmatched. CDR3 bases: TGTGCCAGCAGCAGACGCGGGGGGGTTTACCAAGAGACCCAGTACTTC. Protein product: CASSRRGGVYQETQYF.

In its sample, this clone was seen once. The CDR3 DNA sequence: TGTGCCAGCAGAATCGAGGGTGGTGGAGAGACCCAGTACTTC. This sequence encodes CASRIEGGGETQYF. The J gene is TRBJ2-5, the V gene TRBV6-5, with D possibly being TRBD2 (5 bases). The V and J ends lost 6 bases and 4 bases respectively, with 15 bases between them. Germline V gives CDR1 MNHEY, CDR2 SVGAGI. The CDR3 runs 14 residues.

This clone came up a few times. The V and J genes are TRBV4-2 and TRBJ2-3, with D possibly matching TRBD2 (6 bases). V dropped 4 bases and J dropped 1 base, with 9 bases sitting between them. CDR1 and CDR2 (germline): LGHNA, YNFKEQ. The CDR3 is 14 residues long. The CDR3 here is CASSPTRGTDTQYF. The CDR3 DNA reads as TGTGCCAGCAGCCCGACTAGAGGCACAGATACGCAGTATTTT.

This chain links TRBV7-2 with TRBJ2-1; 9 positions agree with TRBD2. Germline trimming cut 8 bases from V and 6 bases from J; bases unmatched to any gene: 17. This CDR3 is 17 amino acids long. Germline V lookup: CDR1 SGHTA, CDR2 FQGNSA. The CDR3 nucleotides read TGTGCCAGCGAACCCGGGGGAGCGGGAGGATGGTTCAATGAGCAGTTCTTC. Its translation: CASEPGGAGGWFNEQFF. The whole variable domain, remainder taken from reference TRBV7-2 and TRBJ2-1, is GAGVSQSPSNKVTEKGKDVELRCDPISGHTALYWYRQSLGQGLEFLIYFQGNSAPDKSGLPSDRFSAERTGGSVSTLTIQRTQQEDSAVYLCASEPGGAGGWFNEQFFGPGTRLTVL.

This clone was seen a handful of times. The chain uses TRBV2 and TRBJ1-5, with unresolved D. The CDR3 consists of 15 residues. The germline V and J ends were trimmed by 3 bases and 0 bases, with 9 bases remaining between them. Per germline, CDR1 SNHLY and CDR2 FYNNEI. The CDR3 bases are TGTGCCAGCAGTGAGCGGCCGACTAGCAATCAGCCCCAGCATTTT. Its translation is CASSERPTSNQPQHF.

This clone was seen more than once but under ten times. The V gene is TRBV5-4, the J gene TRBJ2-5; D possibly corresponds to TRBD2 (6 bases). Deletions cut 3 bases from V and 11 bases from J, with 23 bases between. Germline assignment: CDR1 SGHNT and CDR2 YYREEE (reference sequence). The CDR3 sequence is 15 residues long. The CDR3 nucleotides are TGTGCCAGCAGCTCCTATATCGGGAGTTTGGGGGAGCAGTACTTC. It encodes CASSSYIGSLGEQYF.

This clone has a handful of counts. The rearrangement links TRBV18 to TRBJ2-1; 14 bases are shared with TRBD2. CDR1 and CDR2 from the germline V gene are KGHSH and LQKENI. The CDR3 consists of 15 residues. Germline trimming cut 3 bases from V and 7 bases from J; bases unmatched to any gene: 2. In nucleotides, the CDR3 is TGTGCCAGCTCACCGGGACTAGCGGGAGTAAATGAGCAGTTCTTC. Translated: CASSPGLAGVNEQFF.

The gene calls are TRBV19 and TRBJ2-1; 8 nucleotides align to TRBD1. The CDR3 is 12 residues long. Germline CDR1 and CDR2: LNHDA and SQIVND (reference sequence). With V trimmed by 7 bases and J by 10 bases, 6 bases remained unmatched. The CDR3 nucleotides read TGTGCCAGTAACTCAGGGGGCCTGGAGCAGTTCTTC. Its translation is CASNSGGLEQFF.

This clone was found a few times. The CDR3 loop reads CASSSRGQGNTEAFF. Written as DNA, the CDR3 is TGTGCCAGCAGCTCCAGGGGACAGGGAAACACTGAAGCTTTCTTT. The V call is TRBV11-2, the J call TRBJ1-1, with 9 positions matching TRBD1. The germline gives CDR1 SGHAT, CDR2 FQNNGV. This CDR3 is built from 15 residues. V lost 4 bases, J lost 2 bases, and 5 bases stayed unmatched. Full variable domain (remainder filled in from reference TRBV11-2 and TRBJ1-1): EAGVAQSPRYKIIEKRQSVAFWCNPISGHATLYWYQQILGQGPKLLIQFQNNGVVDDSQLPKDRFSAERLKGVDSTLKIQPAKLEDSAVYLCASSSRGQGNTEAFFGQGTRLTVV.

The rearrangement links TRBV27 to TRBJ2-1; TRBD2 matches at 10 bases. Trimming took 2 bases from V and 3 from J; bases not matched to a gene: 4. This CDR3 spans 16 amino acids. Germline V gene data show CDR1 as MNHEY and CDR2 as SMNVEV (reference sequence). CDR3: CASSLPLAGVYNEQFF. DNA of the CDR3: TGTGCCAGCAGTTTACCCCTAGCGGGAGTCTACAATGAGCAGTTCTTC.